The 32 T cell receptor beta chains below come from one sample, sequenced in a study of blood T cell repertoires in COVID-19. This table comes from immunoSEQ multiplex PCR, and its TCRdb copy is limited to in-frame clones, with some not included. The profile shows some 370,000 clones, about 90% of them singletons. The sequenced sample consisted of peripheral blood. These receptors all come from a woman younger than 45 with COVID-19, enrolled during active disease.

The gene calls are TRBV27 and TRBJ2-7; 10 bases match TRBD2. V was pared by 9 bases and J by 1 base, with 9 bases of the junction left unmatched. The CDR3 length is 15 residues. Germline assignment: CDR1 MNHEY and CDR2 SMNVEV (reference sequence). The CDR3 DNA sequence: TGTGCCAGTAGCTTCGGGACTAGCGCTTCCTACGAGCAGTACTTC. Its translation is CASSFGTSASYEQYF.

Details on this clone: The sample carries other DNA sequences with the same CDR3. The chain links TRBV5-1 to TRBJ1-1, with 8 bases lining up with TRBD1. This CDR3 has 14 residues. CDR1 SGHRS and CDR2 YFSETQ come from the germline V gene. Trimming removed 4 bases from V and 1 base from J; junction bases left unmatched: 3. CDR3 in amino acids: CASSRGQANTEAFF. DNA for the CDR3: TGCGCCAGCAGCAGGGGACAGGCGAACACTGAAGCTTTCTTT.

This chain joins TRBV5-1 and TRBJ2-5; D is unresolved. CDR3 length: 15 amino acids. Deletions cut 0 bases from V and 2 bases from J, with 11 bases between. The germline V gene encodes CDR1 SGHRS and CDR2 YFSETQ. The CDR3 reads CASSLDPTNQETQYF. Written as DNA, the CDR3 is TGCGCCAGCAGCTTGGACCCTACGAATCAAGAGACCCAGTACTTC.

In its sample, this clone was seen a few times. Other DNA sequences from this sample encode an identical CDR3 as well. The chain couples TRBV11-2 to TRBJ1-2; TRBD1 might be the D (5 bases). This CDR3 comprises 14 residues. Germline CDR1 and CDR2: SGHAT and FQNNGV. V was trimmed by 5 bases and J by 0 bases, leaving 10 bases between them. The CDR3 here is CASSPGGANYGYTF. The DNA for the CDR3 is TGTGCCAGCAGCCCCGGGGGGGCTAACTATGGCTACACCTTC.

This chain joins TRBV5-1 and TRBJ1-1; possible D gene TRBD1, 5 bases. The CDR3 runs to 14 residues. The ends were cut back, 0 bases at V and 6 bases at J, with 12 bases in the middle. Per the germline V gene, CDR1 is SGHRS and CDR2 is YFSETQ. The DNA for the CDR3 is TGCGCCAGCAGCTTGGCTCCAGGGTTGGCTGAAGCTTTCTTT. It is translated as CASSLAPGLAEAFF.

The chain has TRBV2 and TRBJ1-2, with D hard to call. CDR3 length: 15 amino acids. The V gene's germline CDR1 is SNHLY and CDR2 FYNNEI. Trimming shortened V by 0 bases and J by 5 bases, and 13 bases separated the two germline ends. The CDR3 nucleotides read TGTGCCAGCAGTGAAGCGCTTCGAGGGAGGTATGGCTACACCTTC. As protein: CASSEALRGRYGYTF.

The genes are TRBV24-1 and TRBJ2-3; D might be TRBD2 (7 bases). The CDR3 covers 16 residues. Germline V gene sequence: CDR1 KGHDR, CDR2 SFDVKD. V was clipped by 4 bases and J by 5 bases, with 18 bases between them. The CDR3 DNA reads as TGTGCCACCAGTGACCCTAGGGGGGGAGTTGAAGATACGCAGTATTTT. This sequence encodes CATSDPRGGVEDTQYF.

The rearrangement joins TRBV10-3 to TRBJ2-7, with D tentatively TRBD1 (6 bases). With 3 bases removed from V and 6 bases from J, the gap between germline ends came to 18 bases. Germline CDR1 ENHRY, CDR2 SYGVKD. This CDR3 spans 15 amino acids. The CDR3 coding sequence is TGTGCCATCAGTGATGGACAGTGGGGATTTTCCGAGCAGTACTTC. It is translated as CAISDGQWGFSEQYF.

This clone appeared a single time. The J gene is TRBJ2-7, the V gene TRBV9; 10 nucleotides align to TRBD1. The germline gives CDR1 SGDLS, CDR2 YYNGEE. The V gene end was trimmed by 4 bases and the J gene end by 6 bases; junction bases not matched to a gene: 10. The CDR3 runs to 15 residues. In DNA form, the CDR3 reads TGTGCCAGCAGCTATTACGGGACAGGGGAGTTCGAGCAGTACTTC. Translated: CASSYYGTGEFEQYF.

CDR3 sequence: CASSPLSEYNEQFF. The CDR3 coding sequence is TGTGCCAGCAGCCCCCTTTCCGAGTACAATGAGCAGTTCTTC. This rearrangement joins TRBV14 to TRBJ2-1; D is uncertain. This CDR3 has 14 residues. V lost 4 bases and J 4 bases, leaving 11 bases between the germline ends. Germline CDR1 reads SGHDN; CDR2 reads FVKESK.

The chain links TRBV24-1 to TRBJ2-7; D may be TRBD2 (5 bases). The germline gives CDR1 KGHDR, CDR2 SFDVKD. V lost 1 base and J lost 5, with 8 bases in between. The CDR3 extends over 13 amino acids. CDR3 DNA sequence: TGTGCCACCAGTGATTTACGGGGTGACGAGCAGTACTTC. It specifies CATSDLRGDEQYF.

The J gene is TRBJ2-3, the V gene TRBV19; D may be TRBD1 (5 bases). The CDR3 spans 14 residues. Germline CDR1 LNHDA, CDR2 SQIVND (reference sequence). V lost 4 bases and J 1 base, leaving 9 bases between the germline ends. DNA for the CDR3: TGTGCCAGTAGTACCCAAGGGGGCACAGATACGCAGTATTTT. Translated, it gives CASSTQGGTDTQYF.

V is TRBV27 and J is TRBJ2-7, with no clear D. This CDR3 spans 13 amino acids. Looked up from germline, CDR1 is MNHEY and CDR2 is SMNVEV (reference sequence). V dropped 2 bases and J dropped 3 bases, with 8 bases sitting between them. CDR3 loop: CASSLAPYYEQYF. The CDR3 nucleotides read TGTGCCAGCAGTTTAGCGCCCTACTACGAGCAGTACTTC.

The chain uses TRBV13 and TRBJ1-4; unclear D gene. V was cut by 5 bases and J by 0 bases, with 13 bases left in between. In germline, CDR1 is PRHDT, CDR2 FYEKMQ (reference sequence). The CDR3 has 16 amino acids. DNA for the CDR3: TGTGCCAGCAGCCCCGGAGTACCTACAACTAATGAAAAACTGTTTTTT. Translation gives CASSPGVPTTNEKLFF.

The chain combines TRBV19 with TRBJ1-2, with D possibly being TRBD1 (6 bases). Looked up from germline, CDR1 is LNHDA and CDR2 is SQIVND (reference sequence). The CDR3 consists of 15 residues. Trimming shortened V by 6 bases and J by 5 bases, and 19 bases separated the two germline ends. The DNA for the CDR3 is TGTGCCAGTAGACCTCAAACGAGGGGGAATTATGGCTACACCTTC. Residues: CASRPQTRGNYGYTF.

V usage is TRBV5-6 and J usage is TRBJ1-5, with D possibly matching TRBD1 (6 bases). The CDR3 length is 15 residues. Trimming took 0 bases from V and 5 from J, leaving 12 bases between them. CDR1 is SGHDT and CDR2 is YYEEEE in the germline V gene. As DNA, the CDR3 is TGTGCCAGCAGCTTGGAAGGGGGTTGGGATCAGCCCCAGCATTTT. As protein: CASSLEGGWDQPQHF.

As concerns this clone: The sample has other DNA sequences that encode this CDR3 too. J is TRBJ2-3 and V is TRBV5-1, with D possibly matching TRBD1 (5 bases). The CDR3 runs 14 residues. The germline CDR1 and CDR2 sequences are SGHRS and YFSETQ. V was pared by 0 bases and J by 3 bases, with 8 bases between. The CDR3 DNA is TGCGCCAGCAGCTTGGCCTCAGGGACAGATACGCAGTATTTT. Its protein is CASSLASGTDTQYF.

This chain's CDR3 is CASSQEPTGPNYGYTF. CDR3 in DNA: TGTGCCAGCAGCCAAGAACCCACAGGACCTAACTATGGCTACACCTTC. This sequence joins TRBV3-1 (or the pseudogene TRBV3-2) and TRBJ1-2; maybe TRBD1 (5 bases). The ends were cut back, 0 bases at V and 0 bases at J, with 11 bases in the middle. The CDR3 extends over 16 amino acids. Germline values: CDR1 LGHDT, CDR2 YNNKEL (reference sequence).

The chain uses TRBV4-1 and TRBJ1-2; the match to TRBD1 covers 11 bases. The CDR3 spans 15 residues. The germline V gene encodes CDR1 MGHRA and CDR2 YSYEKL. The V segment lost 6 bases and the J segment 3 bases; nucleotides outside the gene matches: 6. CDR3 sequence: CASSRTGGEDYGYTF. CDR3 bases: TGCGCCAGCAGTCGGACAGGGGGCGAGGACTATGGCTACACCTTC.

The J gene is TRBJ2-7, the V gene TRBV6-5; D possibly corresponds to TRBD1 (5 bases). The CDR3 covers 13 residues. Trimming shortened V by 7 bases and J by 4 bases, and 14 bases separated the two germline ends. The germline CDR1 and CDR2 sequences are MNHEY and SVGAGI. CDR3 DNA sequence: TGTGCCAGCACCGCAGGGCCCCCATACGAGCAGTACTTC. It yields the protein CASTAGPPYEQYF.

The chain links TRBV25-1 to TRBJ1-1; D ambiguous. Germline V gene data show CDR1 as MGHDK and CDR2 as SYGVNS. The CDR3 contains 14 residues. V was shortened by 1 base and J by 1 base, with 7 bases between the two germline ends. CDR3 sequence: CASSEWYRNTEAFF. The CDR3 coding sequence is TGTGCCAGCAGTGAATGGTACAGGAACACTGAAGCTTTCTTT. Full variable domain (rest looked up from reference TRBV25-1 and TRBJ1-1): EADIYQTPRYLVIGTGKKITLECSQTMGHDKMYWYQQDPGMELHLIHYSYGVNSTEKGDLSSESTVSRIRTEHFPLTLESARPSHTSQYLCASSEWYRNTEAFFGQGTRLTVV.

V usage is TRBV2 and J usage is TRBJ2-7, with D possibly matching TRBD2 (5 bases). This CDR3 has 14 amino acids. Germline CDR1 and CDR2: SNHLY and FYNNEI. V was shortened by 7 bases and J by 4 bases, with 17 bases between the two germline ends. The CDR3 here is CASKEELGSYEQYF. CDR3 coding DNA: TGTGCCAGCAAGGAAGAACTAGGGTCGTACGAGCAGTACTTC.

The chain has TRBV24-1 and TRBJ2-2; D remains unclear. Germline V gene lookup returns CDR1 KGHDR and CDR2 SFDVKD. The CDR3 covers 14 residues. Trimming shortened V by 6 bases and J by 0 bases, and 7 bases separated the two germline ends. CDR3 in DNA: TGTGCCACCAGTCACATACCGAACACCGGGGAGCTGTTTTTT. It encodes CATSHIPNTGELFF.

The chain uses TRBV6-5 and TRBJ1-2, with 7 bases aligning to TRBD1. The CDR3 contains 15 residues. Germline lookup yields CDR1 MNHEY and CDR2 SVGAGI. The V gene end was trimmed by 8 bases and the J gene end by 3 bases; junction bases not matched to a gene: 12. CDR3 residues: CASGGGTGAYYGYTF. CDR3 DNA sequence: TGTGCCAGCGGAGGCGGTACAGGGGCCTACTATGGCTACACCTTC.

The chain combines TRBV5-1 with TRBJ2-1; TRBD2 aligns across 14 bases. The CDR3 has 17 amino acids. Germline V lookup: CDR1 SGHRS, CDR2 YFSETQ. J lost 8 bases, V lost 4 bases, and 11 bases had no gene match. This CDR3 is CASSPGLAGEFGDEQFF. CDR3 nucleotides: TGCGCCAGCAGCCCGGGACTAGCGGGAGAGTTTGGTGATGAGCAGTTCTTC.

The chain recombines TRBV5-1 with TRBJ2-1; no definite D call. Germline V gene lookup returns CDR1 SGHRS and CDR2 YFSETQ. V lost 0 bases, J lost 0 bases, and 7 bases lay in between. The CDR3 contains 15 residues. The CDR3 DNA sequence: TGCGCCAGCAGCTTGGACATCAGCTCCTACAATGAGCAGTTCTTC. This sequence encodes CASSLDISSYNEQFF.

The genes are TRBV5-1 and TRBJ1-1, with a weak D call TRBD1 (6 bases). There are 13 residues in the CDR3. Between the trimmed V and J ends, which lost 5 bases and 1 base, there was a span of 9 bases. Germline V gene data show CDR1 as SGHRS and CDR2 as YFSETQ. The chain's CDR3 is CASRGGENTEAFF. The CDR3 bases are TGCGCCAGCAGAGGGGGAGAGAACACTGAAGCTTTCTTT.

V and J are TRBV5-1 and TRBJ2-3; TRBD2 aligns across 7 bases. Germline-derived CDR1 and CDR2 are SGHRS and YFSETQ. This CDR3 contains 14 residues. The trim removed 0 bases at V and 6 bases at J, leaving 4 bases unmatched. CDR3 DNA sequence: TGCGCCAGCAGCTTGGGCGGGAGAATGGATACGCAGTATTTT. Protein: CASSLGGRMDTQYF. Full variable domain (outside the CDR3, taken from reference TRBV5-1 and TRBJ2-3): KAGVTQTPRYLIKTRGQQVTLSCSPISGHRSVSWYQQTPGQGLQFLFEYFSETQRNKGNFPGRFSGRQFSNSRSEMNVSTLELGDSALYLCASSLGGRMDTQYFGPGTRLTVL.

This sequence joins TRBV14 and TRBJ2-7; D may be TRBD1 (7 bases). Germline-derived CDR1 and CDR2 are SGHDN and FVKESK. This CDR3 is 16 amino acids long. Trimming cost V 4 bases and J 0 bases, with 16 bases left between them. The CDR3: CASSLQGGLSSYEQYF. CDR3 nucleotide sequence: TGTGCCAGCAGCCTCCAGGGGGGACTGAGCTCCTACGAGCAGTACTTC.

There are a few counts of this clone. This chain links TRBV5-1 with TRBJ2-1; TRBD2 aligns across 8 bases. This CDR3 has 15 residues. Germline V gene data show CDR1 as SGHRS and CDR2 as YFSETQ. With 0 bases clipped from V and 9 bases from J, the junction kept 8 bases outside the gene matches. CDR3 coding DNA: TGCGCCAGCAGCTTGGGTTGGTACAGCGGGGGTGAGCAGTTCTTC. This sequence encodes CASSLGWYSGGEQFF.

To note about this clone: The junction departs from germline at one end; a sequencing error may be responsible. The chain joins TRBV7-7 to TRBJ1-1, with 7 bases identical to TRBD1. CDR1 SSHAT and CDR2 FNYEAQ come from the germline V gene (reference sequence). This CDR3 comprises 15 residues. The CDR3: CASSLAQGTGAEAFF. CDR3 DNA sequence: TGTGCTAGCAGCTTAGCACAGGGAACAGGGGCTGAAGCTTTCTTT.

A single count supports this clone. The V call is TRBV19, the J call TRBJ2-1; 10 positions match TRBD2. The CDR3 covers 16 residues. Germline lookup yields CDR1 LNHDA and CDR2 SQIVND (reference sequence). The trim removed 2 bases at V and 3 bases at J, leaving 4 bases unmatched. The CDR3: CASSITGLADYNEQFF. As DNA, the CDR3 is TGTGCCAGTAGTATAACCGGACTAGCGGACTACAATGAGCAGTTCTTC.